This T cell receptor (beta chain) was found in a study of T cell repertoires in cytomegalovirus infection. V shed 0 bases, J shed 6 bases, and the junction held 6 bases outside the gene matches. Germline CDR1 and CDR2: SEHNR and FQNEAQ (reference sequence). This CDR3 spans 15 amino acids. TCRdb re-called the reads through MiXCR, storing one row per CDR3 protein. This table holds fewer than 1,000,000 distinct CDR3 sequences, roughly 30% found once. In the case of this clonotype: The antigen is unknown.

The material sequenced was cultured CD8+ T cells from PBMCs, taken from culture after CMV antigen stimulation. The V gene is TRBV7-9, the J gene TRBJ2-7; 9 nucleotides align to TRBD1. The clonotype originates from a human donor in good health (CMV status not recorded). Some clones in this sample may be carry-over from other donors' samples. The CDR3 DNA sequence: TGTGCCAGCAGCTTAGCGGACAGGGGACTGGGCGAGCAGTACTTC. Residues: CASSLADRGLGEQYF.